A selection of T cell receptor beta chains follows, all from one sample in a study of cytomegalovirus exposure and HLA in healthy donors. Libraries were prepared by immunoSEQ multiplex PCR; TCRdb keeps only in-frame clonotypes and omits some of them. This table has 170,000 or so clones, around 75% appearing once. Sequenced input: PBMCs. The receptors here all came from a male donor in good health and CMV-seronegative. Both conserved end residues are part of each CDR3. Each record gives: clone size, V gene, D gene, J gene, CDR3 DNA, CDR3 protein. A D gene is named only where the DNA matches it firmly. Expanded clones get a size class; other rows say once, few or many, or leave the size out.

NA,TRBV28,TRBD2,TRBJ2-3,TGTGCCAGCAGTATTGGACTAGCGACGGTCGGAGGAACAGATACGCAGTATTTT,CASSIGLATVGGTDTQYF
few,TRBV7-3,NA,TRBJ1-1,TGTGCCAGCAGCTCACAGGACGACACTGAAGCTTTCTTT,CASSSQDDTEAFF
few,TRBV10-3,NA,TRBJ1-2,TGTGCCATCAGTGAGGGGGGGTTAGACTATGGCTACACCTTC,CAISEGGLDYGYTF
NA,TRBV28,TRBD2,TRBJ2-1,TGTGCCAGCACCTTGTGGTCCAGCGGGAGCTACAATGAGCAGTTCTTC,CASTLWSSGSYNEQFF
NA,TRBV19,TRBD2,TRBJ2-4,TGTGCCAGTAGTAATCCTCCGGGACTAGCTGTAGACATTCAGTACTTC,CASSNPPGLAVDIQYF
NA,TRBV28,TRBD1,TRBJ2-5,TGTGCCAGCAGTTCCGGACAGGGGGGAGTTGAGACCCAGTACTTC,CASSSGQGGVETQYF
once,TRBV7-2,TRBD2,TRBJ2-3,TGTGCCAGCAGCCGGACTAGCGGTCTCTATTTT,CASSRTSGLYF
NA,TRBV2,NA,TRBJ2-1,TGTGCCTCCCTCGAGGGAGGCCGGGACGAGAGTTTCTTC,CASLEGGRDESFF
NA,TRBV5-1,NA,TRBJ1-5,TGCGCCAGCAGCTTGGGATCGGCGGATCAGCCCCAGCATTTT,CASSLGSADQPQHF
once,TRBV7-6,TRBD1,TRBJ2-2,TGTGCCAGCAGCCAAATGCCGGGACAGGGAAACACCGGGGAGCTGTTTTTT,CASSQMPGQGNTGELFF
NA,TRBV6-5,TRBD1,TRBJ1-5,TGTGCCAGCAGGGGACAGGGGTTCAATCAGCCCCAGCATTTT,CASRGQGFNQPQHF
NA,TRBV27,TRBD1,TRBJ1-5,TGTGCCAGCAGATTGGGGACAGGGATCTATAGCAATCAGCCCCAGCATTTT,CASRLGTGIYSNQPQHF
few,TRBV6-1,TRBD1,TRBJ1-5,TGTGCCAGCAGGACAGGGGATCAGCCCCAGCATTTT,CASRTGDQPQHF
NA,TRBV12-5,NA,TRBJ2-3,TGTGCTAGTGGTTTCCGAACTGATACGCAGTATTTT,CASGFRTDTQYF
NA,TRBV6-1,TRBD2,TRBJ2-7,TGTGCCAGCAGTACTAATAGGGACTACTCCTACGAGCAGTACTTC,CASSTNRDYSYEQYF
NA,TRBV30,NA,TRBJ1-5,TGTGCCTGGAGCGCGGGCCGGCAGCCCCAGCATTTT,CAWSAGRQPQHF
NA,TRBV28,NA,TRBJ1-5,TGTGCCAGCAGAATCCCCCGGGTTAGCAATCAGCCCCAGCATTTT,CASRIPRVSNQPQHF
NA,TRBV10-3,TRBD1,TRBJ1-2,TGTGCCATCAACCAAGCAACCAGGGGGATCAATGGCTACACCTTC,CAINQATRGINGYTF
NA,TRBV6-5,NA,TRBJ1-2,TGTGCCAGCAGCCCCGGACGGGAGAGGGGCTACACCTTC,CASSPGRERGYTF
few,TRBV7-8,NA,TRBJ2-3,TGTGCCAGCACTAAGACTGGAGGCACAGATACGCAGTATTTT,CASTKTGGTDTQYF
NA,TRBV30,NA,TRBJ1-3,TGTGCCTGGAGTGTAAGGGGGTCCATATATTTT,CAWSVRGSIYF
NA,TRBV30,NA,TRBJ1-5,TGTGCCTGGAACTCGGGGGTGGATCAGCCCCAGCATTTT,CAWNSGVDQPQHF
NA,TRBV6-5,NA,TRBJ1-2,TGTGCCAGCAGTCCAGGGCTACTGCACTATGGCTACACCTTC,CASSPGLLHYGYTF
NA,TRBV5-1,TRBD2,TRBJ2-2,TGCGCCAGCAGCTTGCAAACGGGGGGGCCTGGAGGGGAGCTGTTTTTT,CASSLQTGGPGGELFF
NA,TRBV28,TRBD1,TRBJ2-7,TGTGCCAGCAGTTTATATACAGGGGTCCCCCACGAGCAGTACTTC,CASSLYTGVPHEQYF
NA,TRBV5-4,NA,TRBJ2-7,TGTGCCAGCAGCTCCTCCCCAGGGGTAGCCTACGAGCAGTACTTC,CASSSSPGVAYEQYF
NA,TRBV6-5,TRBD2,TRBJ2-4,TGTGCCAGCAGTTCCAGATGGGGGGGGTTAGGGATCATTCAGTACTTC,CASSSRWGGLGIIQYF
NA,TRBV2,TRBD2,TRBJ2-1,TGTGCCAGCAGTGAGGGGCGGGGGGATATCAATGAGCAGTTCTTC,CASSEGRGDINEQFF
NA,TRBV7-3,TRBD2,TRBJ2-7,TGTGCCAGCAGATCTAGCGGGAGCTCCTACGAGCAGTACTTC,CASRSSGSSYEQYF
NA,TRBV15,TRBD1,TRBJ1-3,TGTGCCACCAGCACCCCTGTAGTGGACAGGGCCGCCGGAAGGCATGAGGACACCATATATTTT,CATSTPVVDRAAGRHEDTIYF
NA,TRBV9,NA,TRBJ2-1,TGTGCCAGCAGCGTAGTAGGGGCGCCCTACAATGAGCAGTTCTTC,CASSVVGAPYNEQFF
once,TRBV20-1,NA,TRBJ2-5,TGCAGTGCTAGAATCCTGGAGACCCAGTACTTC,CSARILETQYF
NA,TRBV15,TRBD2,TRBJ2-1,TGTGCCACCAGCGCCTCACTAGCGGGGTTTAGCTCCTACAATGAGCAGTTCTTC,CATSASLAGFSSYNEQFF
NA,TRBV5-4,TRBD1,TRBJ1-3,TGTGCCAGCAGCCAGGGGGCGCTTACTGGAAACACCATATATTTT,CASSQGALTGNTIYF
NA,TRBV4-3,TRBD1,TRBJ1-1,TGCGCCAGCAGCCAGGGTGACAGGGAGAACACTGAAGCTTTCTTT,CASSQGDRENTEAFF
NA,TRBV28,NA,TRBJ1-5,TGTGCCAGCAGCCCCACAACGAATCAGCCCCAGCATTTT,CASSPTTNQPQHF
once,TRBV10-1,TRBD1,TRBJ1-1,TGCGCCAGCAGGGGGGACAGGAACACTGAAGCTTTCTTT,CASRGDRNTEAFF
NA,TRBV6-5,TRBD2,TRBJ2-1,TGTGCCAGCACCCGAAGCGGGAGCTACAATGAGCAGTTCTTC,CASTRSGSYNEQFF
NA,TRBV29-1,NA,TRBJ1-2,TGCAGCGTTGGGAGAGGACAGCCCTATGGCTACACCTTC,CSVGRGQPYGYTF
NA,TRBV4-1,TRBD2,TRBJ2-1,TGCGCCAGCAGCCAAGCGGGACTAGCGGGATACAATGAGCAGTTCTTC,CASSQAGLAGYNEQFF
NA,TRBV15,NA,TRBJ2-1,TGTGCCACCAGCAGAGATCGGGGTGAGCAGTTCTTC,CATSRDRGEQFF
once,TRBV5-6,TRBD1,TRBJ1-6,TGTGCCAGCAGCCAAAACAGGGGGCATAATTCACCCCTCCACTTT,CASSQNRGHNSPLHF
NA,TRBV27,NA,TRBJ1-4,TGTGCCAGCTCGGGGGCAACTAATGAAAAACTGTTTTTT,CASSGATNEKLFF
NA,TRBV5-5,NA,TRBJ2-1,TGTGCCAGCAGCTTATACGTTGCAGCGGGCGGCTCCTACAATGAGCAGTTCTTC,CASSLYVAAGGSYNEQFF
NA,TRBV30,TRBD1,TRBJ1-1,TGTGCCTCAGGACAGGGGCACACTGAAGCTTTCTTT,CASGQGHTEAFF
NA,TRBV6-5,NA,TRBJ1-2,TGTGCCAGCAGTTACTCGGGGGGGAACACCTTC,CASSYSGGNTF
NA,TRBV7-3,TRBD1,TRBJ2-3,TGTGCCAGCAGCTTCCGGGACAGGGGAAACGAAGATACGCAGTATTTT,CASSFRDRGNEDTQYF
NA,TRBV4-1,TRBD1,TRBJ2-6,TGCGCCAGCAGCCAAGATGGGACAGGGGGCTCTGGGGCCAACGTCCTGACTTTC,CASSQDGTGGSGANVLTF
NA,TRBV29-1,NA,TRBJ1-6,TGCAGCGTTGAAACGGGGAGCTCCTATAATTCACCCCTCCACTTT,CSVETGSSYNSPLHF
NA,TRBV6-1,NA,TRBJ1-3,TGTGCCAGCAGTGAACAGGAGGTATACTCTGGAAACACCATATATTTT,CASSEQEVYSGNTIYF